This T cell receptor (beta chain) was sequenced for a study of blood T cell repertoires in COVID-19. Background on the study: Collection of acute and convalescent COVID-19 samples took place in the United States, Italy and Spain. Nucleic acid was either cDNA or gDNA, and it came from T cells, B-cell-depleted T cells, or PBMCs.

V shed 5 bases and J 7 bases; nucleotides not matched to a gene: 9. Germline V gene data show CDR1 as SGHTA and CDR2 as FQGNSA. This CDR3 has 15 amino acids. Per the original data handling: Nucleated cell counts were estimated from reference gene primer amplification. Sequencing was performed with immunoSEQ multiplex PCR; in TCRdb, only in-frame clones are kept and a portion is missing. V, J and clone size are those of that table, while D and trimming were read from the DNA. The sample includes 70,000 to 85,000 clones, more than 65% of them seen just once. This clone has a handful of counts. The TCR was taken from a man older than 75 with acute or convalescent COVID-19. Sample: peripheral blood. The rearrangement links TRBV7-2 to TRBJ2-7; 12 bases are a match to TRBD1. CDR3 in amino acids: CASSARDRGLREQYF. CDR3 sequence (DNA): TGTGCCAGCAGCGCCCGGGACAGGGGGCTTAGGGAGCAGTACTTC.